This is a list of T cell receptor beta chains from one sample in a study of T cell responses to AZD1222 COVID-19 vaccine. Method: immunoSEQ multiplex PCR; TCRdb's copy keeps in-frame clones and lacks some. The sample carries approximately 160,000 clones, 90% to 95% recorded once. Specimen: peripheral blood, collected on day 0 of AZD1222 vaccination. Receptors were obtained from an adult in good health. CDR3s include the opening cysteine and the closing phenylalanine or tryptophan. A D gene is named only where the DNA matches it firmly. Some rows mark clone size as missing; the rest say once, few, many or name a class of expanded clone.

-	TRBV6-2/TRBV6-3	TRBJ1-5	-	TGTGCCAGCAGTTGGTCGGGAGGCGGACATCAGCCCCAGCATTTT	CASSWSGGGHQPQHF
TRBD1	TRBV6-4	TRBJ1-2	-	TGTGCCAGCAGTCGGGAGGGGGCGGATGGCTACACCTTC	CASSREGADGYTF
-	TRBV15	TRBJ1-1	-	TGTGCCACCAGCAGAGACAGGGAGTTTGGGGAAGCTTTCTTT	CATSRDREFGEAFF
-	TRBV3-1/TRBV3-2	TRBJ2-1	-	TGTGCCAGCAGCCAACTCTCGGGACGTGGCAGGAATGAGCAGTTCTTC	CASSQLSGRGRNEQFF
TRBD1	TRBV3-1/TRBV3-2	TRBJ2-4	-	TGTGCCAGCAGCCTATATCCGGGACAGCTCGACTTC	CASSLYPGQLDF
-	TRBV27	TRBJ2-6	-	TGTGCCAGCAGTTTGTCTGGGGCCAACGTCCTGACTTTC	CASSLSGANVLTF
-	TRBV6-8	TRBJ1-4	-	TGTGCAAACAGCCCACCGAGTGCAACTAATGAAAAACTGTTTTTT	CANSPPSATNEKLFF
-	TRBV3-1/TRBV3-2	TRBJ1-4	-	TGTGCCAGCAGCCTACACCACAGCGCAACTAATGAAAAACTGTTTTTT	CASSLHHSATNEKLFF
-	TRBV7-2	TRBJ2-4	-	TGTGCCAGCAGCTTAATGTGGGGCGGGGGCGCAAACATTCAGTACTTC	CASSLMWGGGANIQYF
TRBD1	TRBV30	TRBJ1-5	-	TGTGCCTGGAGCCCGGACAGGGGTTTCGGACAGCCCCAGCATTTT	CAWSPDRGFGQPQHF
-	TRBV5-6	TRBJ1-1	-	TGTGCCAGCAGCTTGGGACGGTTTGAAGCTTTCTTT	CASSLGRFEAFF
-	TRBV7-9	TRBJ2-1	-	TGTGCCAGCAGCTTAAACGCGGGGTCCGATGAGCAGTTCTTC	CASSLNAGSDEQFF
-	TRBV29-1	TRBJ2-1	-	TGCAGCCATAGAAACTACAATGAGCAGTTCTTC	CSHRNYNEQFF
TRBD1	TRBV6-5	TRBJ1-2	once	TGTGCCAGCAGTTACGGGGGGACAGGGGGCGCCGGCTACACCTTC	CASSYGGTGGAGYTF
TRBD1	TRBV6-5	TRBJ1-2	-	TGTGCCAGCAAGAGTCGGGACAGATACTATGGCTACACCTTC	CASKSRDRYYGYTF
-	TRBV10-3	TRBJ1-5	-	TGTGCCATCAGTGATTGGGGGATGGGGAGCAATCAGCCCCAGCATTTT	CAISDWGMGSNQPQHF
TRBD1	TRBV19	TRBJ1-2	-	TGTGCCAGTAGTATGGAAGGGACAGGGGGGTTCAACTATGGCTACACCTTC	CASSMEGTGGFNYGYTF